Below are 10 T cell receptor beta chains sequenced from a single sample in a study of identifying expanded T cells in peripheral blood (dated by TCRdb to about 2019). Library generation was performed with the immunoSEQ multiplex PCR assay. The clones in this table, taken by TCRdb from immuneACCESS, are in-frame only. Not every clone is retained; where verified, under half of the shortfall comes from an unresolved V gene, and the cause of the rest is unknown. For this sample there are tens of thousands of clones; 84% appear just once. Roughly a fifth of the sample is held by the ten biggest clonotypes. The sequencing sample was made of blood. The source of these receptors is a person aged 18 to 70 in good health.

The rearrangement joins TRBV28 to TRBJ2-5, with D unclear. Germline CDR1 is MDHEN and CDR2 is SYDVKM. Trimming removed 7 bases from V and 0 bases from J, with 9 bases in between. The length of the CDR3 is 13 residues. The CDR3 region is CASTVGYQETQYF. The CDR3 nucleotides read TGTGCCAGCACAGTGGGGTACCAAGAGACCCAGTACTTC. The entire variable domain, with the rest obtained from reference TRBV28 and TRBJ2-5, is as follows: DVKVTQSSRYLVKRTGEKVFLECVQDMDHENMFWYRQDPGLGLRLIYFSYDVKMKEKGDIPEGYSVSREKKERFSLILESASTNQTSMYLCASTVGYQETQYFGPGTRLLVL.

V usage is TRBV4-1 and J usage is TRBJ2-1, with a weak D call TRBD1 (5 bases). The CDR3 runs to 12 residues. Germline V gives CDR1 MGHRA, CDR2 YSYEKL. V was cut by 4 bases and J by 8 bases, with 9 bases left in between. CDR3: CASSLRGDEQFF. The CDR3 region has the DNA TGCGCCAGCAGCCTAAGGGGCGATGAGCAGTTCTTC.

This chain joins TRBV7-6 and TRBJ2-1, with 8 bases identical to TRBD1. Trimming took 4 bases from V and 16 from J; bases not matched to a gene: 12. The germline CDR1 and CDR2 sequences are SGHVS and FNYEAQ. The CDR3 totals 13 residues. CDR3 DNA sequence: TGTGCCAGCAGCTCTCCGCAACAGGGGGAGTATTTCTTC. This encodes CASSSPQQGEYFF.

The chain carries TRBV4-1 and TRBJ2-5; unclear D gene. The CDR3 extends over 16 amino acids. Deletions cut 4 bases from V and 4 bases from J, with 19 bases between. Germline V lookup: CDR1 MGHRA, CDR2 YSYEKL. The CDR3 sequence is CASSPSFGDWRETQYF. The CDR3 DNA sequence: TGCGCCAGCAGCCCAAGCTTCGGTGATTGGCGAGAGACCCAGTACTTC.

The chain has TRBV10-3 and TRBJ2-1, with D perhaps given as TRBD1 or TRBD2 (7 bases each). CDR3 size: 12 residues. CDR1 is ENHRY, CDR2 SYGVKD, per germline. V lost 7 bases, J lost 7 bases, and 11 bases lay in between. The DNA of the CDR3 is TGTGCCATCACCCAGGGGGGGAATGAGCAGTTCTTC. It yields the protein CAITQGGNEQFF.

The rearrangement uses TRBV7-3 and TRBJ2-7; 8 bases map to TRBD2. This CDR3 comprises 13 residues. The V gene's germline CDR1 is SGHTA and CDR2 FQGTGA. Trimming cost V 6 bases and J 2 bases; bases outside gene matches: 3. In nucleotides, the CDR3 is TGTGCCAGCAGTCGGGAGGGACCCTACGAGCAGTACTTC. Amino acid sequence: CASSREGPYEQYF.

Concerning this clone: An end of the junction does not agree with germline; a read error may underlie this. The chain uses TRBV7-7 and TRBJ2-6; D could derive from TRBD1 or TRBD2 (6 bases each). The germline gives CDR1 SSHAT, CDR2 FNYEAQ (reference sequence). The CDR3 is 17 residues long. CDR3 nucleotides: TGTGCTAGCAGCTTAGGGGGGACACACTCTGGGGCCAACGTCCTGACTTTC. Encoded protein: CASSLGGTHSGANVLTF.

This clone was counted once. The chain employs TRBV29-1 and TRBJ2-3; D possibly corresponds to TRBD1 (6 bases). The CDR3 is 13 residues long. Per germline, CDR1 SQVTM and CDR2 ANQGSEA. The ends were cut back, 0 bases at V and 6 bases at J, with 10 bases in the middle. The DNA of the CDR3 is TGCAGCGTTGAAGACCTAAGGGGGGATACGCAGTATTTT. Amino acids: CSVEDLRGDTQYF.

This sequence joins TRBV9 and TRBJ1-1; the D is unclear. V lost 6 bases to trimming and J lost 0 bases, with 18 bases between them. CDR3 length: 16 amino acids. CDR1 is SGDLS and CDR2 is YYNGEE in the germline V gene. The CDR3 DNA reads TGTGCCAGCAACCCCGGCGGCCCAGCAATGAACACTGAAGCTTTCTTT. Translation gives CASNPGGPAMNTEAFF.

This clone was seen more than once but under ten times. The CDR3 region is CASSEQRGQFSGYTF. The CDR3 region has the DNA TGTGCCAGCAGTGAACAAAGGGGGCAGTTCAGTGGCTACACCTTC. The genes are TRBV2 and TRBJ1-2; TRBD1 agrees at 7 bases. The CDR3 runs 15 residues. Trimming removed 2 bases from V and 7 bases from J; junction bases left unmatched: 10. The germline gives CDR1 SNHLY, CDR2 FYNNEI. Variable domain in full (rest from reference TRBV2 and TRBJ1-2): EPEVTQTPSHQVTQMGQEVILRCVPISNHLYFYWYRQILGQKVEFLVSFYNNEISEKSEIFDDQFSVERPDGSNFTLKIRSTKLEDSAMYFCASSEQRGQFSGYTFGSGTRLTVV.